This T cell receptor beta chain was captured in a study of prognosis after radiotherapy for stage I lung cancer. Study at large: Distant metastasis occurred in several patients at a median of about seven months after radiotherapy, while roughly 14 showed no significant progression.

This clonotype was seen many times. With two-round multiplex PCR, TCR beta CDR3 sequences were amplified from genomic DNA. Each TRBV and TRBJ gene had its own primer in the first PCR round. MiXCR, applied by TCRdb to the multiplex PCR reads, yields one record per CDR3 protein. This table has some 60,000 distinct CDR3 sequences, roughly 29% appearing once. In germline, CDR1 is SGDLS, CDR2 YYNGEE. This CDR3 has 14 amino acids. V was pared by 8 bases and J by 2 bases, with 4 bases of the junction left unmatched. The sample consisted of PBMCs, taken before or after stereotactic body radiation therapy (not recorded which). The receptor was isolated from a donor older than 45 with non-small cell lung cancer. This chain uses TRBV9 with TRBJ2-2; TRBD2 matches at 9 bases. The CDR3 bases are TGTGCCAGTCAGCGGGGGGTTAACACCGGGGAGCTGTTTTTT. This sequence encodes CASQRGVNTGELFF.